Included here is one T cell receptor beta chain sequence, with context. In the authors' workflow: Reference gene primer amplification in the assay estimated nucleated cell counts. TCRdb's table, derived via immunoSEQ multiplex PCR, lists solely in-frame clones and lacks some. The V and J calls and clone size are taken from that table; D and trimming were inferred from the DNA. The repertoire holds more than 200,000 clones, 80% to 90% seen once, with around 7.9% in the top ten. These data originate in a study of blood T cell repertoires in COVID-19. Study-wide context: Sources were T cells, B-cell-depleted T cells, or PBMCs; the material itself was cDNA or gDNA.

The CDR3 has 12 amino acids. The V gene's germline CDR1 is LNHDA and CDR2 SQIVND (reference sequence). V was clipped by 5 bases and J by 4 bases, with 6 bases between them. The clonotype originates from a man aged 35-49 years with active or convalescent COVID-19. The sequenced sample was peripheral blood. The V call is TRBV19, the J call TRBJ2-1; D ambiguous. As DNA, the CDR3 is TGTGCCAGTAGTCCCCTTTACAATGAGCAGTTCTTC. Protein product: CASSPLYNEQFF.